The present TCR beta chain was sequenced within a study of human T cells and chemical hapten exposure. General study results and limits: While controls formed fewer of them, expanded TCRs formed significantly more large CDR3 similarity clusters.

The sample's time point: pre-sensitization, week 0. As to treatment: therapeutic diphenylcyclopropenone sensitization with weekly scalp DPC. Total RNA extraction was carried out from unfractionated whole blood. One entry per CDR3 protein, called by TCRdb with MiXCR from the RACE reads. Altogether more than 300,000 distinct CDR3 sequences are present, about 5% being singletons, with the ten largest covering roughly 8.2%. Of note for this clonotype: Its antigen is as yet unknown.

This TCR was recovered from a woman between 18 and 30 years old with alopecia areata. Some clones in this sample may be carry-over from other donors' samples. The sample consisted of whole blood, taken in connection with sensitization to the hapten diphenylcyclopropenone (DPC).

CDR3: CAISAGTETGETQYF. The CDR3 nucleotides are TGTGCCATCAGTGCCGGGACGGAGACAGGAGAGACCCAGTACTTC. The chain links TRBV10-3 to TRBJ2-5, with D possibly matching TRBD1 (6 bases). V was shortened by 4 bases and J by 4 bases, with 16 bases between the two germline ends. This CDR3 has 15 residues. CDR1 is ENHRY, CDR2 SYGVKD, per germline.